These 30 T cell receptor beta chains were sequenced from one sample in a study of T cell responses to AZD1222 COVID-19 vaccine. The protocol was immunoSEQ multiplex PCR, while the TCRdb copy is restricted to in-frame clones and leaves out a portion. The sample carries some 100,000 clones, about 86% recorded once. The starting material was peripheral blood, obtained on day 0 of AZD1222 vaccination. These TCRs come from an adult in good health.

The CDR3 DNA sequence: TGTGCCACCGGAGGGGGGGATAGCGGGAGGGGAGAGACCCAGTACTTC. Translated, it gives CATGGGDSGRGETQYF. The chain carries TRBV2 and TRBJ2-5; 11 bases map to TRBD2. The ends lost 10 bases at V and 4 bases at J; junction bases unmatched: 14. Per the germline V gene, CDR1 is SNHLY and CDR2 is FYNNEI. This CDR3 is 16 amino acids long.

This chain joins TRBV3-1 (or the pseudogene TRBV3-2) and TRBJ2-7, with TRBD2 as a possible D gene (5 bases). V shed 5 bases and J shed 3 bases, with 8 bases lying between them. This CDR3 has 12 residues. Germline lookup yields CDR1 LGHDT and CDR2 YNNKEL (reference sequence). The CDR3 DNA reads as TGTGCCAGCAGCACGGGGATCTACGAGCAGTACTTC. This gives the protein CASSTGIYEQYF.

The chain has TRBV29-1 and TRBJ2-7, with TRBD2 matching 14 bases. Germline-derived CDR1 and CDR2 are SQVTM and ANQGSEA. The CDR3 contains 15 residues. The trim removed 5 bases at V and 6 bases at J, leaving 9 bases unmatched. CDR3 DNA sequence: TGCAGCGTTAAAGGGCGACTAGCGGGAGGGCCCGAGCAGTACTTC. It is translated as CSVKGRLAGGPEQYF.

This clone was detected many times. The chain employs TRBV5-1 and TRBJ2-3; D ambiguous. The CDR3 has 13 amino acids. Trimming left V 0 bases short and J 9 bases short, with 11 bases between. Germline V gene data show CDR1 as SGHRS and CDR2 as YFSETQ. CDR3 protein: CASSLEAGRTQYF. The CDR3 coding sequence is TGCGCCAGCAGCTTGGAGGCAGGTAGAACGCAGTATTTT.

Many counts were recorded for this clone. The chain joins TRBV19 to TRBJ1-5; tentatively, D is TRBD1 (5 bases). Germline CDR1 and CDR2: LNHDA and SQIVND (reference sequence). The CDR3 is made up of 15 amino acids. V gave up 6 bases and J gave up 0 bases, with 12 bases separating them. The CDR3 bases are TGTGCCAGTAGGAAGGACACCGTTAGCAATCAGCCCCAGCATTTT. Amino acid sequence: CASRKDTVSNQPQHF.

The V and J genes are TRBV28 and TRBJ2-5; D is unresolved. The CDR3 is 14 amino acids. V lost 3 bases, J lost 0 bases, and 8 bases lay in between. CDR1 MDHEN and CDR2 SYDVKM come from the germline V gene. The CDR3 here is CASSFWADQETQYF. The CDR3 coding sequence is TGTGCCAGCAGTTTCTGGGCAGACCAAGAGACCCAGTACTTC.

The chain joins TRBV28 to TRBJ1-5, with D tentatively TRBD1 (5 bases). The CDR3 loop spans 15 amino acids. CDR1 and CDR2 from the germline V gene are MDHEN and SYDVKM. V was trimmed by 2 bases and J by 6 bases, leaving 14 bases between them. The CDR3 DNA sequence: TGTGCCAGCAGTTTACCCCCCAGGGAGACTCAGCCCCAGCATTTT. Translating it yields CASSLPPRETQPQHF.

This chain's CDR3 is CASNRTAYQPQHF. CDR3 bases: TGTGCCAGCAACCGGACAGCTTATCAGCCCCAGCATTTT. The chain carries TRBV27 and TRBJ1-5, with a weak D call TRBD1 (6 bases). V lost 7 bases, J lost 5 bases, and 12 bases lay in between. CDR3 length equals 13 residues. Germline V gives CDR1 MNHEY, CDR2 SMNVEV (reference sequence).

The CDR3 region has the DNA TGTGCCTGGAGCAGCACCGGGCTCCCGACCTTCTCCTACAATGAGCAGTTCTTC. Its protein product is CAWSSTGLPTFSYNEQFF. The J gene is TRBJ2-1, the V gene TRBV30; D gene ambiguous. Germline CDR1 reads GTSNPN; CDR2 reads SVGIG (reference sequence). V lost 3 bases and J 0 bases, leaving 21 bases between the germline ends. The CDR3 consists of 18 residues. Based on the CDR3 plus reference TRBV30 and TRBJ2-1, the full variable domain is SQTIHQWPATLVQPVGSPLSLECTVEGTSNPNLYWYRQAAGRGLQLLFYSVGIGQISSEVPQNLSASRPQDRQFILSSKKLLLSDSGFYLCAWSSTGLPTFSYNEQFFGPGTRLTVL.

The chain uses TRBV7-9 and TRBJ1-6; D unclear. Trimming removed 5 bases at V and 4 bases at J, with 12 bases between. Germline V gene sequence: CDR1 SEHNR, CDR2 FQNEAQ (reference sequence). This CDR3 is built from 15 residues. In nucleotides, the CDR3 is TGTGCCAGCAGCCTCCGGGGAAGTTATAATTCACCCCTCCACTTT. It yields the protein CASSLRGSYNSPLHF.

The chain couples TRBV28 to TRBJ2-7; 10 bases line up with TRBD1. Germline CDR1 MDHEN, CDR2 SYDVKM. The CDR3 spans 14 residues. The trim removed 5 bases at V and 7 bases at J, leaving 8 bases unmatched. The CDR3 here is CASSPGTGAGEQYF. The CDR3 DNA is TGTGCCAGCAGTCCCGGGACAGGGGCGGGAGAGCAGTACTTC.

CDR3 in amino acids: CASSPTLGAGYTF. As DNA, the CDR3 is TGTGCCAGCAGCCCTACTTTGGGGGCGGGCTACACCTTC. The V and J genes are TRBV14 and TRBJ1-2; a weak D match, TRBD1 (6 bases). V was shortened by 4 bases and J by 8 bases, with 14 bases between the two germline ends. The CDR3 is 13 residues long. Germline CDR1 and CDR2: SGHDN and FVKESK.

J is TRBJ2-1 and V is TRBV2, with TRBD2 matching over 9 bases. Germline CDR1 and CDR2: SNHLY and FYNNEI. With 6 bases clipped from V and 6 bases from J, the junction kept 6 bases outside the gene matches. This CDR3 is built from 14 residues. CDR3 region: CASRRSGSPNEQFF. In DNA form, the CDR3 reads TGTGCCAGCAGGCGTAGCGGGAGCCCCAATGAGCAGTTCTTC.

This rearrangement joins TRBV7-2 to TRBJ1-5, with 8 nucleotides matching TRBD1. Germline lookup yields CDR1 SGHTA and CDR2 FQGNSA. V lost 5 bases and J lost 4; bases outside the gene matches: 7. The CDR3 totals 15 residues. As DNA, the CDR3 is TGTGCCAGCAGCCAACGGACAGGGCTTAATCAGCCCCAGCATTTT. This translates into CASSQRTGLNQPQHF.

Only one count was recorded for this clone. V is TRBV6-5 and J is TRBJ2-7; no firm D call. CDR1 MNHEY and CDR2 SVGAGI come from the germline V gene. This CDR3 region has 13 residues. V lost 6 bases and J lost 2, with 11 bases in between. The CDR3 nucleotides are TGTGCCAGCAGCCCAGAGCCTACCTACGAGCAGTACTTC. It is translated as CASSPEPTYEQYF.

The V and J genes are TRBV10-3 and TRBJ2-2; D unclear. V gave up 7 bases and J gave up 6 bases, with 6 bases separating them. This CDR3 is 11 amino acids long. Germline-derived CDR1 and CDR2 are ENHRY and SYGVKD. CDR3 sequence reads: CAITDSGELFF. As DNA, the CDR3 is TGTGCCATCACGGATTCCGGGGAGCTGTTTTTT.

This clone appeared a single time. The chain recombines TRBV28 with TRBJ2-5, with D perhaps matching TRBD2 (6 bases). This CDR3 comprises 16 residues. Germline V gene sequence: CDR1 MDHEN, CDR2 SYDVKM. The V gene lost 1 base and the J gene lost 4 bases, with 16 bases spanning the gap. The CDR3 coding sequence is TGTGCCAGCAGTTTATTTAGCGGCCAAAGGGGAGAGACCCAGTACTTC. Protein product: CASSLFSGQRGETQYF.

The rearrangement joins TRBV6-5 to TRBJ1-1; 8 bases are shared with TRBD1. The CDR3 contains 16 residues. V was clipped by 0 bases and J by 1 base; unmatched bases: 4. Germline CDR1 reads MNHEY; CDR2 reads SVGAGI. DNA of the CDR3: TGTGCCAGCAGTTACTCTCCCGGGACAGGGAACACTGAAGCTTTCTTT. It codes for CASSYSPGTGNTEAFF.

V gene TRBV23-1 combines with J gene TRBJ1-5; tentatively, D is TRBD1 (5 bases). TRBV23-1 is noted as an ORF with a role that remains uncertain. The V end lost 6 bases, the J end lost 0 bases, and 12 bases lay between the germline ends. CDR3 length: 15 amino acids. The CDR3 coding sequence is TGCGCCAGCAGGCTGGGGGGAGGTAGCAATCAGCCCCAGCATTTT. Translation gives CASRLGGGSNQPQHF.

The rearrangement links TRBV7-2 to TRBJ2-5, with D hard to call. V was clipped by 5 bases and J by 1 base, with 11 bases between them. The CDR3 extends over 14 amino acids. CDR1 and CDR2 (germline): SGHTA, FQGNSA. As DNA, the CDR3 is TGTGCCAGCAGCGCCCAAGGCACCCAAGAGACCCAGTACTTC. Its translation: CASSAQGTQETQYF.

The J gene is TRBJ2-7, the V gene TRBV4-3, with 10 positions matching TRBD1. Per germline, CDR1 LGHNA and CDR2 YSLEER. Trimming at V came to 4 bases and at J to 6 bases, leaving 3 bases not matched to a gene. The CDR3 consists of 13 residues. CDR3 amino acids: CASSPGTGVEQYF. The DNA for the CDR3 is TGCGCCAGCAGCCCCGGGACAGGGGTCGAGCAGTACTTC.

The chain has TRBV27 and TRBJ1-6; 7 positions agree with TRBD1. With 5 bases clipped from V and 4 bases from J, the junction kept 2 bases outside the gene matches. Germline loops: CDR1 MNHEY, CDR2 SMNVEV (reference sequence). This CDR3 is built from 14 residues. The CDR3 DNA reads as TGTGCCAGCAGTCGGGACAGTTATAATTCACCCCTCCACTTT. Residues: CASSRDSYNSPLHF.

DNA for the CDR3: TGTGCCAGCAGCCCCGAGGGGGCCCCCACAGATACGCAGTATTTT. Translating it yields CASSPEGAPTDTQYF. The V and J genes are TRBV9 and TRBJ2-3; 7 bases are a match to TRBD1. Trimming cost V 4 bases and J 2 bases; bases outside gene matches: 7. Germline V CDR1 and CDR2: SGDLS, YYNGEE. The CDR3 sequence is 15 residues long.

The genes are TRBV5-1 and TRBJ2-3, with TRBD1 matching over 9 bases. Germline-derived CDR1 and CDR2 are SGHRS and YFSETQ. This CDR3 contains 14 residues. The J segment lost 2 bases and the V segment lost 6 bases, leaving 4 bases of the junction unmatched. The CDR3 bases are TGCGCCAGCATCCGGACAGGGGACACAGATACGCAGTATTTT. This sequence encodes CASIRTGDTDTQYF.

The genes are TRBV28 and TRBJ2-7; D is unclear. Germline-derived CDR1 and CDR2 are MDHEN and SYDVKM. The length of the CDR3 is 13 residues. Trimming took off 6 bases at V and 9 bases at J, with 18 bases between the two ends. The DNA for the CDR3 is TGTGCCAGCAGGCCAATCCGACTGGATGGGCAGTACTTC. Translated: CASRPIRLDGQYF.

The chain couples TRBV29-1 to TRBJ2-7; 7 positions match TRBD1. Looked up from germline, CDR1 is SQVTM and CDR2 is ANQGSEA. The CDR3 extends over 15 amino acids. The junction had 8 bases not matched to a gene; V was cut back by 1 base and J by 2 bases. The CDR3 nucleotides read TGCAGCGTTGAAGGCGGACAGGAAAACCCCTACGAGCAGTACTTC. Amino acid sequence: CSVEGGQENPYEQYF.

V is TRBV6-1 and J is TRBJ2-5; possibly TRBD1 for D (6 bases). Trimming stripped 0 bases from V and 5 bases from J, with 10 bases between. The germline gives CDR1 MNHNS, CDR2 SASEGT. This CDR3 region has 14 residues. The CDR3 sequence is CASSEAQGHETQYF. The CDR3 coding sequence is TGTGCCAGCAGTGAAGCGCAGGGGCATGAGACCCAGTACTTC.

This chain joins TRBV6-5 and TRBJ2-7; 10 nucleotides agree with TRBD2. The trim removed 4 bases at V and 7 bases at J, leaving 10 bases unmatched. Germline assignment: CDR1 MNHEY and CDR2 SVGAGI. CDR3 length equals 15 residues. The CDR3 DNA reads as TGTGCCAGCAGTTTTCATCGGACTAGCGGATGGGAGCAGTACTTC. It encodes CASSFHRTSGWEQYF.

The J gene is TRBJ2-3, the V gene TRBV6-6; 14 bases match TRBD2. J was trimmed by 4 bases and V by 5 bases; bases with no gene match: 11. The germline V gene has CDR1 MNHNY and CDR2 SVGAGI (reference sequence). The CDR3 has 18 residues. The CDR3 is CASSRGLAGGGLADTQYF. Written as DNA, the CDR3 is TGTGCCAGCAGTCGCGGACTAGCGGGAGGAGGGTTGGCAGATACGCAGTATTTT.

CDR3: CASSKDGRSQETQYF. The CDR3 DNA reads as TGCGCCAGCAGCAAAGACGGGAGGAGCCAAGAGACCCAGTACTTC. This chain uses TRBV5-1 with TRBJ2-5; 7 positions agree with TRBD2. Germline assignment: CDR1 SGHRS and CDR2 YFSETQ. The CDR3 contains 15 residues. V was pared by 4 bases and J by 1 base, with 7 bases of the junction left unmatched.